These 2 T cell receptor beta chains came from one sample sequenced in a study of prognosis after radiotherapy for stage I lung cancer. Amplification of the TCR beta CDR3 (from genomic DNA) was done by two-round multiplex PCR. Initially, in first-round PCR, primers specific to each TRBV and TRBJ gene were used. TCRdb analysed the multiplex PCR reads with MiXCR anew, one entry per CDR3 protein. The data contain over 25,000 distinct CDR3 sequences, under 60% of them singletons. The material sequenced was PBMCs, taken before or after stereotactic body radiation therapy (not recorded which). All receptors derive from a donor at least 50 years old with non-small cell lung cancer.

The chain couples TRBV20-1 to TRBJ1-5; D call uncertain. V gave up 6 bases and J gave up 6 bases, with 18 bases separating them. This CDR3 region has 14 residues. Germline CDR1 reads DFQATT; CDR2 reads SNEGSKA (reference sequence). The CDR3: CSASLWGAGQPQHF. CDR3 DNA sequence: TGCAGTGCGAGCCTCTGGGGTGCGGGTCAGCCCCAGCATTTT.

As regards this clonotype: The junction does not match germline at one end; this may be a read error. The chain combines TRBV12-3 or TRBV12-4 with TRBJ1-1; possible D gene TRBD1, 6 bases. The CDR3 consists of 14 residues. The CDR3 here is CASSFQGGGTEDLF. CDR3 nucleotide sequence: TGTGCCAGCAGTTTTCAGGGCGGGGGCACTGAAGATTTATTT.